This passage covers 30 T cell receptor beta chains from one sample sequenced in a study of blood T cell repertoires in COVID-19. Profiled with immunoSEQ multiplex PCR; TCRdb holds only in-frame clones, not every one. The sample lists 350,000 or so clones; roughly 86% were seen once. Source material: PBMCs or T cells enriched from blood (not recorded which). The receptors come from a woman aged 25 to 39 who had been exposed to COVID-19.

The CDR3 here is CASSELAGGETQYF. DNA for the CDR3: TGTGCCAGTTCCGAACTAGCGGGTGGAGAGACCCAGTACTTC. The chain combines TRBV19 with TRBJ2-5, with 9 bases aligning to TRBD2. V shed 8 bases and J 4 bases; nucleotides not matched to a gene: 8. Germline V CDR1 and CDR2: LNHDA, SQIVND (reference sequence). The CDR3 is 14 residues long.

The genes are TRBV7-6 and TRBJ2-1, with 13 bases matching TRBD2. Germline CDR1 reads SGHVS; CDR2 reads FNYEAQ. CDR3 length equals 17 residues. Trimming took 5 bases from V and 6 from J; bases not matched to a gene: 10. Here the CDR3 reads CASSKRTSGSLLNEQFF. CDR3 nucleotide sequence: TGTGCCAGCAGCAAACGGACTAGCGGGAGTCTACTCAATGAGCAGTTCTTC. Variable domain in full (rest from reference TRBV7-6 and TRBJ2-1): GAGVSQSPRYKVTKRGQDVALRCDPISGHVSLYWYRQALGQGPEFLTYFNYEAQQDKSGLPNDRFSAERPEGSISTLTIQRTEQRDSAMYRCASSKRTSGSLLNEQFFGPGTRLTVL.

The rearrangement uses TRBV9 and TRBJ2-2; TRBD2 matches at 7 bases. V lost 3 bases to trimming and J lost 3 bases; unmatched junction nucleotides: 11. Germline V gene sequence: CDR1 SGDLS, CDR2 YYNGEE. CDR3 length: 17 amino acids. The DNA for the CDR3 is TGTGCCAGCAGCGCCCCGGTGACTGGGAGGGACACCGGGGAGCTGTTTTTT. As protein: CASSAPVTGRDTGELFF.

This clone was observed a handful of times. V usage is TRBV7-8 and J usage is TRBJ2-7, with TRBD1 as a possible D gene (5 bases). CDR1 SGHVS and CDR2 FQNEAQ come from the germline V gene. The CDR3 covers 14 residues. V lost 1 base, J lost 2 bases, and 9 bases lay in between. The CDR3 DNA reads as TGTGCCAGCAGCTTAGAGGGGCTAGCCTACGAGCAGTACTTC. It is translated as CASSLEGLAYEQYF.

J is TRBJ2-7 and V is TRBV4-2; TRBD2 aligns across 7 bases. Germline values: CDR1 LGHNA, CDR2 YNFKEQ. The junction had 9 bases not matched to a gene; V was cut back by 0 bases and J by 4 bases. The CDR3 runs 16 residues. CDR3 nucleotides: TGTGCCAGCAGCCAAGATCGGGCGGGAGTTGAGTACGAGCAGTACTTC. Protein: CASSQDRAGVEYEQYF.

In DNA form, the CDR3 reads TGCAGCGTTGAAGTAGCGGGACAGGGGACCTACGAGCAGTACTTC. This translates into CSVEVAGQGTYEQYF. This chain connects TRBV29-1 to TRBJ2-7, with TRBD1 identical over 10 bases. Germline-derived CDR1 and CDR2 are SQVTM and ANQGSEA. With V trimmed by 1 base and J by 2 bases, 5 bases remained unmatched. This CDR3 is built from 15 residues.

The rearrangement joins TRBV4-2 to TRBJ2-7, with D possibly being TRBD2 (6 bases). V lost 0 bases, J lost 6 bases, and 9 bases lay in between. Germline V gene lookup returns CDR1 LGHNA and CDR2 YNFKEQ. CDR3 length: 13 residues. Written as DNA, the CDR3 is TGTGCCAGCAGCCAAGATGGGGGAGGCGAGCAGTACTTC. This translates into CASSQDGGGEQYF.

The chain joins TRBV19 to TRBJ2-7; D may be TRBD2 (6 bases). CDR1 and CDR2 (germline): LNHDA, SQIVND (reference sequence). CDR3 size: 14 residues. V gave up 0 bases and J gave up 4 bases, with 10 bases separating them. The CDR3 nucleotides read TGTGCCAGTAGTATAGACGGGGGAGTGTACGAGCAGTACTTC. The encoded protein is CASSIDGGVYEQYF.

The rearrangement joins TRBV5-1 to TRBJ1-5, with 9 bases identical to TRBD1. Trimming cost V 1 base and J 1 base; bases outside gene matches: 9. The germline gives CDR1 SGHRS, CDR2 YFSETQ. CDR3 length: 18 amino acids. CDR3 protein: CASSLSPQGAGSNQPQHF. CDR3 coding DNA: TGCGCCAGCAGCTTGTCGCCACAGGGGGCTGGAAGCAATCAGCCCCAGCATTTT.

This chain connects TRBV28 to TRBJ1-1; 9 positions agree with TRBD1. Germline V gene lookup returns CDR1 MDHEN and CDR2 SYDVKM. The CDR3 loop spans 13 amino acids. The V and J ends lost 6 bases and 7 bases, in that order; junction bases with no gene match: 6. CDR3 DNA: TGTGCCAGCAGGGGACAGGGATATGGTGAAGCTTTCTTT. As protein: CASRGQGYGEAFF.

The chain recombines TRBV7-6 with TRBJ1-1; D is perhaps TRBD1 (6 bases). CDR3 length equals 16 residues. Trimming shortened V by 5 bases and J by 10 bases, and 26 bases separated the two germline ends. Germline CDR1 is SGHVS and CDR2 is FNYEAQ. The CDR3 DNA reads as TGTGCCAGCAGCGATAACGCGGGGGGGGGCCTCCTCGGAGCTTTCTTT. Residues: CASSDNAGGGLLGAFF.

The chain joins TRBV3-1 (or the pseudogene TRBV3-2) to TRBJ1-5; no definite D call. The CDR3 sequence is 14 residues long. Germline CDR1 and CDR2: LGHDT and YNNKEL (reference sequence). V lost 5 bases, J lost 1 base, and 9 bases lay in between. CDR3 in amino acids: CASSGGRSNQPQHF. The CDR3 DNA reads as TGTGCCAGCAGCGGAGGGAGAAGCAATCAGCCCCAGCATTTT.

This rearrangement joins TRBV19 to TRBJ1-2; D not resolved. The CDR3 length is 13 residues. Germline CDR1 and CDR2: LNHDA and SQIVND (reference sequence). V was clipped by 0 bases and J by 6 bases, with 8 bases between them. CDR3 protein: CASSIERGNGYTF. The CDR3 bases are TGTGCCAGTAGTATAGAGAGAGGGAATGGCTACACCTTC.

This chain links TRBV27 with TRBJ2-7; D possibly corresponds to TRBD2 (6 bases). This CDR3 is built from 14 residues. Trimming removed 8 bases from V and 2 bases from J, with 16 bases in between. The germline V gene encodes CDR1 MNHEY and CDR2 SMNVEV (reference sequence). The DNA for the CDR3 is TGTGCCAGCGGGTGGGGGGACGGCACCTACGAGCAGTACTTC. Protein product: CASGWGDGTYEQYF.

V gene TRBV28 combines with J gene TRBJ2-5; 7 bases are a match to TRBD2. CDR3 size: 11 residues. Germline values: CDR1 MDHEN, CDR2 SYDVKM. Trimming at V came to 7 bases and at J to 5 bases, leaving 1 base not matched to a gene. CDR3 protein: CASMGGETQYF. The DNA for the CDR3 is TGTGCCAGCATGGGGGGGGAGACCCAGTACTTC.

This chain uses TRBV6-5 with TRBJ1-5; 10 nucleotides line up with TRBD1. CDR3 length: 15 amino acids. The ends lost 6 bases at V and 4 bases at J; junction bases unmatched: 6. Germline-derived CDR1 and CDR2 are MNHEY and SVGAGI. The DNA of the CDR3 is TGTGCCAGCAGCCCAGGGACAGGGGAAAATCAGCCCCAGCATTTT. Protein product: CASSPGTGENQPQHF.

This clone has just a few counts. The chain employs TRBV25-1 and TRBJ2-7; 8 positions agree with TRBD1. Germline V gene lookup returns CDR1 MGHDK and CDR2 SYGVNS. This CDR3 comprises 15 residues. J was trimmed by 4 bases and V by 1 base; bases with no gene match: 6. The CDR3 loop is CASSEWGTGGYEQYF. The DNA for the CDR3 is TGTGCCAGCAGTGAATGGGGGACAGGAGGTTACGAGCAGTACTTC.

The gene calls are TRBV2 and TRBJ2-1; 7 bases are a match to TRBD2. J gave up 0 bases and V 3 bases, and 8 bases lay outside the gene matches. CDR1 is SNHLY, CDR2 FYNNEI, per germline. This CDR3 spans 17 amino acids. CDR3 sequence reads: CASSDSSSGISYNEQFF. In DNA, the CDR3 is TGTGCCAGCAGTGATTCGTCTAGCGGCATCTCCTACAATGAGCAGTTCTTC.

V gene TRBV28 combines with J gene TRBJ2-1; tentatively, D is TRBD2 (6 bases). CDR1 and CDR2 from the germline V gene are MDHEN and SYDVKM. The CDR3 is made up of 11 amino acids. Trimming removed 7 bases at V and 10 bases at J, with 11 bases between. Here the CDR3 DNA reads TGTGCCAGCATGGGCGGGGTCGAGCAGTTCTTC. It yields the protein CASMGGVEQFF.

In this sample, this clone turned up once. V gene TRBV28 combines with J gene TRBJ1-5; the match to TRBD1 covers 7 bases. Germline assignment: CDR1 MDHEN and CDR2 SYDVKM. The ends lost 5 bases at V and 9 bases at J; junction bases unmatched: 10. The CDR3 is made up of 14 amino acids. This CDR3 is CASSVGTASSPQHF. In DNA, the CDR3 is TGTGCCAGCAGTGTTGGGACAGCCTCATCGCCCCAGCATTTT.

The rearrangement joins TRBV15 to TRBJ2-7; TRBD2 agrees at 7 bases. Germline V gene data show CDR1 as LNHNV and CDR2 as YYDKDF (reference sequence). After removal of 5 bases from V and 0 bases from J, the junction contained 7 bases not matched to a gene. The CDR3 is 15 amino acids. The CDR3 DNA follows: TGTGCCACCAGCGGTAGTGGCGGGAGCTCCTACGAGCAGTACTTC. This translates into CATSGSGGSSYEQYF.

A note on this clone: The sample carries other DNA sequences with the same CDR3. V is TRBV27 and J is TRBJ1-5; D remains ambiguous. The CDR3 covers 13 residues. The V end was cut by 2 bases, the J end by 7 bases, with 9 bases between. The germline V gene encodes CDR1 MNHEY and CDR2 SMNVEV (reference sequence). The CDR3: CASSLRRNQPQHF. In nucleotides, the CDR3 is TGTGCCAGCAGTTTAAGGAGAAACCAGCCCCAGCATTTT.

This chain joins TRBV7-8 and TRBJ1-5; D uncertain. Per germline, CDR1 SGHVS and CDR2 FQNEAQ. CDR3 size: 16 residues. Trimming left V 7 bases short and J 0 bases short, with 16 bases between. The CDR3 DNA sequence: TGTGCCAGCACCGTAATGCGGGGAGCTAGCAATCAGCCCCAGCATTTT. Protein sequence: CASTVMRGASNQPQHF.

This clone was seen just once. The V gene is TRBV9, the J gene TRBJ2-1; TRBD1 is a possible D gene (7 bases). Trimming left V 3 bases short and J 7 bases short, with 17 bases between. Germline CDR1 SGDLS, CDR2 YYNGEE. The CDR3 extends over 15 amino acids. CDR3 region: CASSAPGQEGNEQFF. The DNA of the CDR3 is TGTGCCAGCAGCGCTCCCGGACAGGAGGGGAATGAGCAGTTCTTC.

The rearrangement links TRBV7-8 to TRBJ2-7, with 7 bases that match TRBD2. The germline CDR1 and CDR2 sequences are SGHVS and FQNEAQ. This CDR3 spans 15 amino acids. Trimming removed 5 bases from V and 6 bases from J; junction bases left unmatched: 13. CDR3 amino acids: CASSQIEGRGFEQYF. The CDR3 bases are TGTGCCAGCAGCCAAATTGAGGGGAGGGGCTTCGAGCAGTACTTC.

The CDR3 spells CASSFERSTGELFF. CDR3 bases: TGTGCCAGCAGCTTTGAACGCAGCACCGGGGAGCTGTTTTTT. The chain recombines TRBV7-7 with TRBJ2-2; D is uncertain. Germline assignment: CDR1 SSHAT and CDR2 FNYEAQ (reference sequence). The CDR3 spans 14 residues. The V end lost 3 bases, the J end lost 4 bases, and 9 bases lay between the germline ends.

This sequence joins TRBV27 and TRBJ1-2, with D maybe TRBD1 (6 bases). With 5 bases removed from V and 4 bases from J, the gap between germline ends came to 8 bases. The germline V gene has CDR1 MNHEY and CDR2 SMNVEV (reference sequence). The CDR3 extends over 12 amino acids. This CDR3 is CASSGGGYGYTF. As DNA, the CDR3 is TGTGCCAGCAGTGGGGGCGGCTATGGCTACACCTTC.

The chain recombines TRBV5-1 with TRBJ2-7; 8 nucleotides match TRBD1. The CDR3 sequence is 15 residues long. Per germline, CDR1 SGHRS and CDR2 YFSETQ. V lost 3 bases to trimming and J lost 2 bases; unmatched junction nucleotides: 7. The CDR3 sequence is CASSSRTGIAYEQYF. The CDR3 nucleotides read TGCGCCAGCAGCTCGAGGACAGGGATAGCCTACGAGCAGTACTTC.

V usage is TRBV27 and J usage is TRBJ1-5, with 10 bases that match TRBD1. Germline loops: CDR1 MNHEY, CDR2 SMNVEV (reference sequence). The CDR3 is 16 amino acids. V shed 0 bases, J shed 6 bases, and the junction held 5 bases outside the gene matches. The CDR3 nucleotides are TGTGCCAGCAGTTTATCGAGGGGACAGGGGACTCAGCCCCAGCATTTT. It is translated as CASSLSRGQGTQPQHF.

CDR3 loop: CASSPPRGQGADTGELFF. CDR3 DNA sequence: TGTGCCAGCTCACCACCGAGAGGGCAGGGGGCGGACACCGGGGAGCTGTTTTTT. The J gene is TRBJ2-2, the V gene TRBV18; 8 bases line up with TRBD1. V shed 0 bases and J 3 bases; nucleotides not matched to a gene: 9. There are 18 residues in the CDR3. The germline CDR1 and CDR2 sequences are KGHSH and LQKENI.